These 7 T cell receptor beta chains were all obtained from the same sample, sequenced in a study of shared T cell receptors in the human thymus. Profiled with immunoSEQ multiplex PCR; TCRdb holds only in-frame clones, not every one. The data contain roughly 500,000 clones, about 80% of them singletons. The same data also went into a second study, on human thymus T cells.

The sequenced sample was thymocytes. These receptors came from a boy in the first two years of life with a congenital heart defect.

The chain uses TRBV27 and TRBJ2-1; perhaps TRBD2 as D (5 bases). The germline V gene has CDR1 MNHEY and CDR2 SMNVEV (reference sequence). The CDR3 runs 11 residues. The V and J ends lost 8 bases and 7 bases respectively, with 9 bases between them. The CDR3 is CASLAGNEQFF. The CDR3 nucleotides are TGTGCCAGCCTAGCTGGAAATGAGCAGTTCTTC.

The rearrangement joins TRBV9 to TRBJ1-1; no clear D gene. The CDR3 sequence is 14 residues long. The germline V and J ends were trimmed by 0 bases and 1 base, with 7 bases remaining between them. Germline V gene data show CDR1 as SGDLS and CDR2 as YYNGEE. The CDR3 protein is CASSVEAGNTEAFF. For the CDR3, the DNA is TGTGCCAGCAGCGTAGAGGCAGGGAACACTGAAGCTTTCTTT.

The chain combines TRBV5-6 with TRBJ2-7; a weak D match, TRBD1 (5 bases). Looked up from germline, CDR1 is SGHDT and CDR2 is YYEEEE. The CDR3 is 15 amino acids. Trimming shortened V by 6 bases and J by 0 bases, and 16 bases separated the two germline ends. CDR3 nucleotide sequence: TGTGCCAGCACCTGGGGAACAGGTGGCTCCTACGAGCAGTACTTC. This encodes CASTWGTGGSYEQYF.

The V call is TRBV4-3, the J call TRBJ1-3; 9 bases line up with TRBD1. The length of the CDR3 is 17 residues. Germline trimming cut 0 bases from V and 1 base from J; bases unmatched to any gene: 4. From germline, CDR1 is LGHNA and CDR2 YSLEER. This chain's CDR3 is CASSQERTGASGNTIYF. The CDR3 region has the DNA TGCGCCAGCAGCCAAGAAAGGACAGGGGCGTCTGGAAACACCATATATTTT.

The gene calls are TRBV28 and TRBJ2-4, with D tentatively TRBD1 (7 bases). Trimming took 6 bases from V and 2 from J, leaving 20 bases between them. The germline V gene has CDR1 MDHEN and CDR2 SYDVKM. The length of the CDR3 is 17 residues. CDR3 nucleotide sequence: TGTGCCAGCAGAAAACCGAGGCAGGGGGGATCCAAAAACATTCAGTACTTC. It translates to CASRKPRQGGSKNIQYF.

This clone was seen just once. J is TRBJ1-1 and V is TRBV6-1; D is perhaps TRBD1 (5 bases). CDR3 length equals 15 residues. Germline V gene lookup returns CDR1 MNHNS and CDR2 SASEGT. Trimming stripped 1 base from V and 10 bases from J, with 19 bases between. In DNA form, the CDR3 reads TGTGCCAGCAGTGAAGAAGGAGGGGCCGAACTTGGAGCTTTCTTT. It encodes CASSEEGGAELGAFF.

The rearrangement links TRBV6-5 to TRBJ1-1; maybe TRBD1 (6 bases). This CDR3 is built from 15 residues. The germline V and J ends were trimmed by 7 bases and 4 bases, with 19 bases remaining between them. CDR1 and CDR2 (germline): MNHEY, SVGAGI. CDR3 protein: CASTPPDSNCTEAFF. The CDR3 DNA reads TGTGCCAGCACCCCACCGGACAGTAATTGCACTGAAGCTTTCTTT.